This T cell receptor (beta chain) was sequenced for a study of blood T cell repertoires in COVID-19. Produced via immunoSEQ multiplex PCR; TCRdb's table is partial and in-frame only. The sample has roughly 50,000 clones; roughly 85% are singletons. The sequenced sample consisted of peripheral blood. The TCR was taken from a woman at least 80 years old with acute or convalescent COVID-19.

In DNA form, the CDR3 reads TGCGCCAGCAGCTTGGGGAAGGGGTCCTACAATGAGCAGTTCTTC. Its translation: CASSLGKGSYNEQFF. The gene calls are TRBV5-1 and TRBJ2-1, with D possibly being TRBD1 (5 bases). The V and J ends lost 0 bases and 1 base respectively, with 8 bases between them. The germline gives CDR1 SGHRS, CDR2 YFSETQ. This CDR3 comprises 15 residues.